This record covers a single T cell receptor (beta chain). These data belong to a study of blood T cell repertoires in COVID-19. Study information: Collection of acute and convalescent COVID-19 samples took place in the United States, Italy and Spain.

Germline CDR1 LNHDA, CDR2 SQIVND (reference sequence). Trimming stripped 3 bases from V and 2 bases from J, with 10 bases between. This CDR3 is built from 15 residues. Source study methods: Nucleated cell counts were estimated from reference gene primer amplification. Only in-frame clones appear in the TCRdb table, and some are missing; sequencing was by immunoSEQ multiplex PCR. V and J calls and clone size are those listed in that table; D and trimming were worked out from the DNA. This table holds 160,000 or so clones, 80% to 90% found once. Sequencing was done on a sample of peripheral blood. This receptor was taken from a middle-aged woman with acute or convalescent COVID-19. The J gene is TRBJ1-4, the V gene TRBV19; D is undetermined. The CDR3 nucleotides read TGTGCCAGTAGTATCAGGCTTCTGACTAATGAAAAACTGTTTTTT. This gives the protein CASSIRLLTNEKLFF.